This section outlines one TCR beta chain sequence together with its context. Its specificity is unknown. The data are from a study of OX40 agonist ivuxolimab in advanced cancers. Findings and limits, study-wide: At doses 0.1 to 3.0 mg/kg, CD4+ and CD8+ clones expanded.

Measured with immunoSEQ multiplex PCR; TCRdb has only the in-frame clones, and not every one. Among about 100,000 clones listed, approximately 90% were seen once. The sequencing used CD4+ or CD8+ T cells sorted from blood, collected in a trial of the OX40 agonist ivuxolimab. This TCR was recovered from an adult with an advanced solid tumor such as melanoma, head and neck, liver or kidney cancer.

The CDR3 DNA reads TGTGCCAGTGGGACTAGCGGGACTTACACAGATACGCAGTATTTT. It yields the protein CASGTSGTYTDTQYF. This chain links TRBV5-4 with TRBJ2-3; 13 nucleotides align to TRBD2. The CDR3 has 15 amino acids. Germline V lookup: CDR1 SGHNT, CDR2 YYREEE (reference sequence). V was pared by 8 bases and J by 2 bases, with 5 bases of the junction left unmatched.